A single T cell receptor beta chain is shown here with its context. This receptor's antigen is unknown. There are no base qualities to consult, and no much larger clone falls within one base. Each collaborating institution followed its own protocols to collect whole blood in K2EDTA tubes. Collaborator samples were shipped for TCRbeta analysis as frozen whole blood, isolated PBMCs, or DNA extracted from either sample type. The entry originates in a study of blood T cell repertoires in COVID-19 (dated by TCRdb to 2020 to 2021). In the study overall: Samples from collaborators originated in the United States, Italy and Spain and spanned both the acute and convalescent phases of COVID-19. The sample metadata nearly always contained a de-identified subject ID, COVID-19 status, age in years and sex. Where available, HLA class I and class II types were taken from metadata supplied by the sample provider and were not determined by assay-based typing. The dataset comprised deeply sampled blood TCRbeta repertoires from subjects exposed to, actively infected with, or recovered from COVID-19. Samples were obtained from the ongoing ImmuneRACE study (first 160 participants) and from 1,254 subjects provided by 6 global collaborators. The prospective study material was composed of cDNA or gDNA derived from T cells, B-cell-depleted T cells, or PBMCs. The repertoires were released in a freely available public database intended as a resource for research on the immune response to SARS-CoV-2.

TCRbeta CDR3 regions were amplified from genomic DNA using the immunoSEQ Assay, a bias-controlled multiplex PCR. The authors processed their data as follows. Nucleated cell counts per sample were estimated from amplification of reference gene primers within the assay. Sequence reads were collapsed and filtered to measure the absolute abundance of every unique TCRbeta CDR3 rearrangement. For each sample, productive Simpson clonality was calculated by taking the square root of Simpson's diversity index across productive rearrangements. The immuneACCESS repertoire file appears here via TCRdb, limited to in-frame rearrangements. These files lack a portion of the clones; in checked studies, under half of the deficit traces to unresolved V genes, and the cause of the others is not known. V, J and clone size were drawn from that table, and D and trimming were deduced from the DNA. The sample profile shows approximately 230,000 clones; roughly nine tenths of them were found once. Around 3% of the sample rests with the top ten.

The study at large found these results: How much clinical and demographic metadata was included differed by source and by participant, and the metadata was provided uncurated.

Inclusive of the bounding cysteine and phenylalanine, the CDR3 is 13 residues long. Just CDR3 DNA is preserved here, 39 bases in frame from base 1. V is reduced by 6 bases and J by 6 bases, leaving a spacing of 11 bases between them. CDR1 and CDR2 (KGHSH, LQKENI) derive from the germline V gene. This receptor was obtained from a man aged 18 to 30 with active or convalescent COVID-19. In this chain, TRBV18 is recombined with TRBJ2-2; TRBD1 might be the D gene, on 6 matching bases. Sequencing was performed on peripheral blood. The CDR3 protein: CASSRQEAGELFF. The nucleotides read TGTGCCAGCTCCCGACAGGAGGCCGGGGAGCTGTTTTTT. The full variable domain, with segments outside the CDR3 supplied by the reference TRBV18 and TRBJ2-2 proteins, appears as NAGVMQNPRHLVRRRGQEARLRCSPMKGHSHVYWYRQLPEEGLKFMVYLQKENIIDESGMPKERFSAEFPKEGPSILRIQQVVRGDSAAYFCASSRQEAGELFFGEGSRLTVL.